These 17 T cell receptor beta chains originate from one sample sequenced in a study of cytomegalovirus exposure and HLA in healthy donors. With 60 Vbeta and 13 Jbeta primers, the PCR was carried out. The table came from immunoSEQ multiplex PCR; TCRdb's copy has only in-frame clones and leaves some out. Of 140,000 to 150,000 clones in the sample, 78% were seen once. Sequencing input: PBMCs. These receptor sequences come from a female donor in good health and CMV-seronegative.

Here the CDR3 DNA reads TGTGCCAGCAGCTTGATCTCGGCCCGAAAGACAGATAACTATGGCTACACCTTC. Protein: CASSLISARKTDNYGYTF. The gene calls are TRBV5-6 and TRBJ1-2, with a weak D call TRBD1 (5 bases). The CDR3 has 18 residues. Germline V gene sequence: CDR1 SGHDT, CDR2 YYEEEE. V was shortened by 1 base and J by 1 base, with 20 bases between the two germline ends.

The V gene is TRBV2, the J gene TRBJ1-5; possibly TRBD1 for D (6 bases). Germline V gives CDR1 SNHLY, CDR2 FYNNEI. The CDR3 spans 12 residues. The germline V and J ends were trimmed by 6 bases and 7 bases, with 10 bases remaining between them. The CDR3 region is CASRGGLQPQHF. In DNA, the CDR3 is TGTGCCAGCAGGGGGGGGCTCCAGCCCCAGCATTTT.

The V and J genes are TRBV6-4 and TRBJ1-5; D possibly corresponds to TRBD1 (6 bases). Germline assignment: CDR1 MRHNA and CDR2 SNTAGT. This CDR3 spans 16 amino acids. Deletions cut 4 bases from V and 4 bases from J, with 17 bases between. CDR3 sequence: CASSVRGIDGNQPQHF. CDR3 nucleotide sequence: TGTGCCAGCAGTGTTAGGGGGATAGACGGAAATCAGCCCCAGCATTTT.

V usage is TRBV2 and J usage is TRBJ2-2; 8 bases fit TRBD1. CDR3 length: 16 amino acids. V dropped 5 bases and J dropped 5; count of bases not matched to a gene: 10. From germline, CDR1 is SNHLY and CDR2 FYNNEI. In DNA, the CDR3 is TGTGCCAGCAGTCAAATTCGAGGGACAGGAACCGGGGAGCTGTTTTTT. It codes for CASSQIRGTGTGELFF.

V is TRBV4-2 and J is TRBJ2-1; no definite D call. Germline CDR1 reads LGHNA; CDR2 reads YNFKEQ. V shed 0 bases and J shed 5 bases, with 8 bases lying between them. The CDR3 extends over 14 amino acids. CDR3 residues: CASSQDYRNNEQFF. CDR3 bases: TGTGCCAGCAGCCAAGATTATAGAAACAATGAGCAGTTCTTC.

The chain carries TRBV19 and TRBJ1-6; D gene ambiguous. Germline lookup yields CDR1 LNHDA and CDR2 SQIVND (reference sequence). The CDR3 runs 13 residues. V gave up 6 bases and J gave up 14 bases, with 17 bases separating them. CDR3 nucleotides: TGTGCCAGTAGCCCCGACAACCTCAGGACCCTCCACTTT. The encoded protein is CASSPDNLRTLHF. Full variable domain (remainder filled in from reference TRBV19 and TRBJ1-6): DGGITQSPKYLFRKEGQNVTLSCEQNLNHDAMYWYRQDPGQGLRLIYYSQIVNDFQKGDIAEGYSVSREKKESFPLTVTSAQKNPTAFYLCASSPDNLRTLHFGNGTRLTVT.

The chain recombines TRBV7-2 with TRBJ1-5; maybe TRBD1 (5 bases). Germline V gene sequence: CDR1 SGHTA, CDR2 FQGNSA. Between the trimmed V and J ends, which lost 4 bases and 2 bases, there was a span of 18 bases. The CDR3 is 17 amino acids. The CDR3 reads CASSSSEGLSRNQPQHF. CDR3 DNA: TGTGCCAGCAGCTCGAGCGAGGGACTTTCCCGCAATCAGCCCCAGCATTTT.

The chain is built from TRBV7-9 and TRBJ2-1; 12 nucleotides match TRBD2. CDR1 SEHNR and CDR2 FQNEAQ come from the germline V gene (reference sequence). The CDR3 is made up of 16 amino acids. J was trimmed by 7 bases and V by 4 bases; bases with no gene match: 8. The chain's CDR3 is CASSSPRLAGVNEQFF. The CDR3 DNA sequence: TGTGCCAGCAGCTCCCCACGACTAGCGGGAGTGAATGAGCAGTTCTTC.

The chain couples TRBV11-3 to TRBJ2-1, with a weak D call TRBD1 (5 bases). The germline CDR1 and CDR2 sequences are SGHNT and YENEEA. Trimming left V 3 bases short and J 9 bases short, with 9 bases between. The CDR3 has 12 residues. As DNA, the CDR3 is TGTGCCAGCAGCTTTAGGGGTAGTGAGCAGTTCTTC. Its protein product is CASSFRGSEQFF. Based on the CDR3 plus reference TRBV11-3 and TRBJ2-1, the full variable domain is EAGVVQSPRYKIIEKKQPVAFWCNPISGHNTLYWYLQNLGQGPELLIRYENEEAVDDSQLPKDRFSAERLKGVDSTLKIQPAELGDSAVYLCASSFRGSEQFFGPGTRLTVL.

V is TRBV5-1 and J is TRBJ1-1, with TRBD1 as a possible D gene (6 bases). Germline CDR1 SGHRS, CDR2 YFSETQ. The V and J ends lost 3 bases and 4 bases respectively, with 13 bases between them. The CDR3 extends over 14 amino acids. CDR3 amino acids: CASSSGLGATEAFF. CDR3 bases: TGCGCCAGCAGCTCCGGTCTGGGGGCCACTGAAGCTTTCTTT.

The chain couples TRBV28 to TRBJ1-2, with 7 bases lining up with TRBD1. This CDR3 spans 13 amino acids. Germline CDR1 reads MDHEN; CDR2 reads SYDVKM. The trim removed 2 bases at V and 8 bases at J, leaving 5 bases unmatched. Here the CDR3 reads CASSLTGVWGYTF. In nucleotides, the CDR3 is TGTGCCAGCAGTTTAACAGGGGTATGGGGCTACACCTTC.

The chain joins TRBV2 to TRBJ2-7; D is undetermined. Trimming took off 7 bases at V and 1 base at J, with 5 bases between the two ends. The V gene's germline CDR1 is SNHLY and CDR2 FYNNEI. The CDR3 is made up of 11 amino acids. The CDR3 DNA follows: TGTGCCAGCACCAGGTCCTACGAGCAGTACTTC. This encodes CASTRSYEQYF.

The chain links TRBV6-1 to TRBJ1-2; the match to TRBD1 covers 7 bases. The germline CDR1 and CDR2 sequences are MNHNS and SASEGT. The CDR3 is 13 amino acids. The trim removed 7 bases at V and 1 base at J, leaving 3 bases unmatched. Here the CDR3 reads CASTWDSNYGYTF. CDR3 DNA: TGTGCCAGCACCTGGGACAGTAACTATGGCTACACCTTC.

The chain combines TRBV28 with TRBJ1-5; TRBD1 matches 7 bases. This CDR3 is built from 17 residues. Germline loops: CDR1 MDHEN, CDR2 SYDVKM. With 3 bases clipped from V and 0 bases from J, the junction kept 8 bases outside the gene matches. For the CDR3, the DNA is TGTGCCAGCAGTTTGGGGGACAGAGTCTATAGCAATCAGCCCCAGCATTTT. Its protein is CASSLGDRVYSNQPQHF.

This clone was detected only a few times. The gene calls are TRBV18 and TRBJ1-1, with a weak D call TRBD1 (6 bases). The CDR3 spans 14 residues. The V end was cut by 2 bases, the J end by 5 bases, with 12 bases between. Per germline, CDR1 KGHSH and CDR2 LQKENI. The CDR3 DNA reads as TGTGCCAGCTCACCAACCCAGGGGTGGACTGAAGCTTTCTTT. Translated: CASSPTQGWTEAFF.

V and J are TRBV18 and TRBJ2-1; 7 bases agree with TRBD2. Germline values: CDR1 KGHSH, CDR2 LQKENI. Unmatched junction bases numbered 10, after V lost 4 bases and J lost 10 bases. This CDR3 spans 14 amino acids. Here the CDR3 DNA reads TGTGCCAGCTCACGGGAGGGCCTTACAGGCGAGCAGTTCTTC. This gives the protein CASSREGLTGEQFF.

J is TRBJ1-5 and V is TRBV28, with 9 bases fitting TRBD1. Germline loops: CDR1 MDHEN, CDR2 SYDVKM. The CDR3 extends over 14 amino acids. Trimming cost V 5 bases and J 6 bases; bases outside gene matches: 5. Here the CDR3 DNA reads TGTGCCAGCAGTACGGACAGGGGTGTTCAGCCCCAGCATTTT. Amino acid sequence: CASSTDRGVQPQHF.